The 21 T cell receptor beta chains below come from one sample, sequenced in a study of blood T cell repertoires in COVID-19. Some clones are missing from TCRdb's copy, which holds only in-frame ones; the method was immunoSEQ multiplex PCR. The sample records about 280,000 clones, roughly 80% being singletons. Sequencing input: PBMCs or T cells enriched from blood (not recorded which). These receptors all come from a man aged 35 to 55 who had been exposed to COVID-19.

This sequence joins TRBV7-2 and TRBJ2-5; D not resolved. Germline CDR1 reads SGHTA; CDR2 reads FQGNSA. This CDR3 contains 15 residues. Trimming shortened V by 5 bases and J by 5 bases, and 18 bases separated the two germline ends. The CDR3 DNA is TGTGCCAGCAGCCTCACCTTTGGGTCGCGGGAGACCCAGTACTTC. Residues: CASSLTFGSRETQYF.

V gene TRBV6-5 combines with J gene TRBJ2-7; TRBD1 agrees at 7 bases. J gave up 0 bases and V 7 bases, and 9 bases lay outside the gene matches. CDR3 length: 15 amino acids. CDR1 is MNHEY and CDR2 is SVGAGI in the germline V gene. DNA for the CDR3: TGTGCCAGCAACCGGGACAGTGGCACCTCCTACGAGCAGTACTTC. This encodes CASNRDSGTSYEQYF.

The chain is built from TRBV30 and TRBJ1-2; 10 bases map to TRBD1. V lost 5 bases and J lost 5; bases outside the gene matches: 5. Germline CDR1 GTSNPN, CDR2 SVGIG (reference sequence). The CDR3 is 13 amino acids. CDR3 sequence: CAWGQGVEYGYTF. The CDR3 nucleotides read TGTGCCTGGGGACAGGGGGTTGAGTATGGCTACACCTTC.

This chain links TRBV15 with TRBJ2-1, with 12 bases fitting TRBD2. V lost 4 bases and J lost 8; bases outside the gene matches: 9. Germline CDR1 and CDR2: LNHNV and YYDKDF (reference sequence). CDR3 length: 16 residues. CDR3 in DNA: TGTGCCACCAGCACCTCCGGGACTAGCGGGTTCCATGAGCAGTTCTTC. Translated, it gives CATSTSGTSGFHEQFF.

The chain links TRBV11-2 to TRBJ1-1, with D maybe TRBD1 (5 bases). The germline V gene has CDR1 SGHAT and CDR2 FQNNGV. CDR3 length: 15 residues. Trimming stripped 1 base from V and 2 bases from J, with 11 bases between. The CDR3 protein is CASSLGVQGNTEAFF. The DNA of the CDR3 is TGTGCCAGCAGCTTAGGCGTTCAGGGAAACACTGAAGCTTTCTTT.

The chain has TRBV5-1 and TRBJ2-1; TRBD2 matches 11 bases. This CDR3 contains 18 residues. Germline CDR1 reads SGHRS; CDR2 reads YFSETQ. Trimming cost V 0 bases and J 5 bases; bases outside gene matches: 10. The CDR3 spells CASSLGVLAGAFDNEQFF. The DNA of the CDR3 is TGCGCCAGCAGCTTGGGTGTACTAGCGGGAGCCTTCGACAATGAGCAGTTCTTC. Using reference TRBV5-1 and TRBJ2-1 for the parts outside the CDR3, the full variable domain is KAGVTQTPRYLIKTRGQQVTLSCSPISGHRSVSWYQQTPGQGLQFLFEYFSETQRNKGNFPGRFSGRQFSNSRSEMNVSTLELGDSALYLCASSLGVLAGAFDNEQFFGPGTRLTVL.

The chain has TRBV9 and TRBJ2-6, with TRBD1 as a possible D gene (6 bases). This CDR3 has 18 residues. Trimming stripped 2 bases from V and 0 bases from J, with 15 bases between. Germline CDR1 and CDR2: SGDLS and YYNGEE. CDR3 DNA: TGTGCCAGCAGCGTTAAGGCAGGGGAGAACTCTGGGGCCAACGTCCTGACTTTC. Translation gives CASSVKAGENSGANVLTF.

V gene TRBV4-2 combines with J gene TRBJ2-7, with D perhaps matching TRBD1 (5 bases). CDR3 length: 13 amino acids. The ends were cut back, 4 bases at V and 1 base at J, with 8 bases in the middle. Germline CDR1 LGHNA, CDR2 YNFKEQ. CDR3 loop: CASSPTESYEQYF. CDR3 DNA sequence: TGTGCCAGCAGCCCGACAGAGTCCTACGAGCAGTACTTC.

This chain uses TRBV27 with TRBJ2-5; 10 bases map to TRBD2. The CDR3 extends over 15 amino acids. V lost 0 bases, J lost 5 bases, and 3 bases stayed unmatched. Germline loops: CDR1 MNHEY, CDR2 SMNVEV (reference sequence). CDR3 loop: CASSLSQAGGETQYF. The CDR3 DNA reads as TGTGCCAGCAGTTTATCGCAAGCGGGAGGGGAGACCCAGTACTTC.

The V and J genes are TRBV7-9 and TRBJ2-2; D may be TRBD1 (5 bases). The CDR3 totals 14 residues. The V and J ends lost 1 base and 7 bases respectively, with 10 bases between them. Germline assignment: CDR1 SEHNR and CDR2 FQNEAQ (reference sequence). The CDR3 region has the DNA TGTGCCAGCAGCTTAGTAGGGGTGAACGGGGAGCTGTTTTTT. Translated, it gives CASSLVGVNGELFF.

The chain carries TRBV7-3 and TRBJ1-1; D is possibly TRBD1 (6 bases). V gave up 0 bases and J gave up 3 bases, with 11 bases separating them. Germline CDR1 and CDR2: SGHTA and FQGTGA. The CDR3 extends over 15 amino acids. CDR3 region: CASSLTTGSDTEAFF. DNA of the CDR3: TGTGCCAGCAGCTTAACGACAGGTAGTGACACTGAAGCTTTCTTT.

The chain employs TRBV6-5 and TRBJ2-7, with 7 bases aligning to TRBD2. The V gene's germline CDR1 is MNHEY and CDR2 SVGAGI. The V and J ends lost 6 bases and 3 bases, in that order; junction bases with no gene match: 11. This CDR3 spans 15 amino acids. Here the CDR3 DNA reads TGTGCCAGCAGCCTAGGTGGGGCGGGAGTCTACGAGCAGTACTTC. Translation: CASSLGGAGVYEQYF.

This clone was seen just once. The V gene is TRBV30, the J gene TRBJ1-6; no clear D gene. Looked up from germline, CDR1 is GTSNPN and CDR2 is SVGIG (reference sequence). Trimming stripped 1 base from V and 9 bases from J, with 7 bases between. The CDR3 length is 12 residues. This CDR3 is CAWSGTRSPLHF. In DNA, the CDR3 is TGTGCCTGGAGTGGAACTCGTTCACCCCTCCACTTT.

This chain connects TRBV4-2 to TRBJ2-7; a weak D match, TRBD2 (6 bases). V shed 6 bases and J shed 2 bases, with 14 bases lying between them. The V gene's germline CDR1 is LGHNA and CDR2 YNFKEQ. The CDR3 consists of 14 residues. The CDR3 region has the DNA TGTGCCAGCAGAGCAAGCGGGCGAGCCTACGAGCAGTACTTC. Its translation: CASRASGRAYEQYF.

This clone showed up just once. The V gene is TRBV6-5, the J gene TRBJ2-7; 12 nucleotides agree with TRBD2. CDR3 length: 14 amino acids. CDR1 MNHEY and CDR2 SVGAGI come from the germline V gene. V lost 6 bases to trimming and J lost 3 bases; unmatched junction nucleotides: 3. DNA for the CDR3: TGTGCCAGCAGCGAGGGACTAGCGGGCTACGAGCAGTACTTC. Its translation: CASSEGLAGYEQYF.

The V call is TRBV7-3, the J call TRBJ2-1, with 7 positions matching TRBD1. The CDR3 sequence is 14 residues long. From germline, CDR1 is SGHTA and CDR2 FQGTGA. The V and J ends lost 5 bases and 8 bases, in that order; junction bases with no gene match: 9. The CDR3 loop is CASSLHPGQDEQFF. The CDR3 bases are TGTGCCAGCAGCCTACACCCCGGACAGGATGAGCAGTTCTTC.

CDR3 region: CASSYGREVSGELFF. CDR3 bases: TGTGCCAGCAGTTACGGGCGGGAGGTATCCGGGGAGCTGTTTTTT. The chain has TRBV6-5 and TRBJ2-2; 8 nucleotides align to TRBD2. V lost 2 bases to trimming and J lost 6 bases; unmatched junction nucleotides: 5. This CDR3 has 15 amino acids. CDR1 is MNHEY, CDR2 SVGAGI, per germline.

The chain joins TRBV5-5 to TRBJ2-1, with TRBD2 matching over 8 bases. CDR1 SGHKS and CDR2 YYEKEE come from the germline V gene (reference sequence). V gave up 2 bases and J gave up 9 bases; unmatched junction bases: 16. The CDR3 length is 17 residues. CDR3 in DNA: TGTGCCAGCAGCTTCCGACCTACTAGCGGTGAAGTAGGTGAGCAGTTCTTC. Translated: CASSFRPTSGEVGEQFF.

The V gene is TRBV3-1 (or the pseudogene TRBV3-2), the J gene TRBJ2-3, with 7 bases that match TRBD2. From germline, CDR1 is LGHDT and CDR2 YNNKEL (reference sequence). CDR3 length: 15 amino acids. V lost 3 bases and J lost 0; bases outside the gene matches: 3. In DNA form, the CDR3 reads TGTGCCAGCAGCCACGGGAGGCCAAGCACAGATACGCAGTATTTT. Protein product: CASSHGRPSTDTQYF.

The genes are TRBV7-9 and TRBJ2-5; 7 bases map to TRBD2. With 1 base clipped from V and 3 bases from J, the junction kept 2 bases outside the gene matches. The CDR3 has 14 residues. Germline lookup yields CDR1 SEHNR and CDR2 FQNEAQ (reference sequence). The CDR3 sequence is CASSLGGRKETQYF. CDR3 bases: TGTGCCAGCAGCTTAGGCGGGAGAAAAGAGACCCAGTACTTC.

The chain recombines TRBV29-1 with TRBJ1-1; the D gene is possibly TRBD1 (6 bases). CDR3 size: 13 residues. From germline, CDR1 is SQVTM and CDR2 ANQGSEA. The V gene lost 3 bases and the J gene lost 1 base, with 9 bases spanning the gap. The DNA for the CDR3 is TGCAGCGTTGACTTGACAGGGAACACTGAAGCTTTCTTT. Its translation: CSVDLTGNTEAFF.